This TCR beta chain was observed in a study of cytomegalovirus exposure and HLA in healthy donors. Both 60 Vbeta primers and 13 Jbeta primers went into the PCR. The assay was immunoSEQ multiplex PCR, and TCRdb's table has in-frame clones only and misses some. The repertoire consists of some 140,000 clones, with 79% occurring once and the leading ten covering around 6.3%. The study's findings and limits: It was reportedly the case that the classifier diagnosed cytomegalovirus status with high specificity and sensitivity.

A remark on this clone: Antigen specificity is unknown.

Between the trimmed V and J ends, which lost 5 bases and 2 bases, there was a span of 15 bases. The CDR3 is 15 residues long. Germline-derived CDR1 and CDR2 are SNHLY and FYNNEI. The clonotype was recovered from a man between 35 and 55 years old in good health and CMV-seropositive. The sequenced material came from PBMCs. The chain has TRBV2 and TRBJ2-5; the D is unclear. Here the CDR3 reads CASSSVSRMQETQYF. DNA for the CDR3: TGTGCCAGCAGTTCCGTTAGCAGAATGCAAGAGACCCAGTACTTC.